The T cell receptor (beta chain) under discussion was sequenced for a study of cytomegalovirus exposure and HLA in healthy donors. Germline V gene data show CDR1 as SGHVS and CDR2 as FQNEAQ. After removal of 5 bases from V and 7 bases from J, the junction contained 11 bases not matched to a gene. CDR3 size: 15 residues. All the people who gave samples were healthy bone marrow donors. PCR employed 60 Vbeta and 13 Jbeta primers. TCRdb's copy holds only in-frame clones and misses some; the assay was immunoSEQ multiplex PCR. This table has 200,000 to 250,000 clones, roughly 80% appearing once. This TCR derives from a man aged 25-40 years in good health and CMV-seronegative. Sequenced sample: PBMCs. The chain combines TRBV7-8 with TRBJ2-3; TRBD2 matches at 8 bases. CDR3 region: CASSPGTSGGNTQYF. The CDR3 DNA follows: TGTGCCAGCAGCCCGGGGACAAGCGGGGGCAATACGCAGTATTTT.